Listed here are 24 T cell receptor beta chains from one sample, sequenced in a study of response to subunit inactivated influenza vaccine. TCRdb used MiXCR to reprocess the RT-PCR reads, holding one entry per CDR3 protein. The sample yields about 800,000 distinct CDR3 sequences, 21% seen once. The source was PBMCs from blood, collected 5 days after vaccination. The receptors derive from a man aged 50 to 59 who received an inactivated influenza vaccine.

This clonotype was detected only a few times. The V call is TRBV12-3 or TRBV12-4, the J call TRBJ2-2; 11 positions agree with TRBD1. The junction had 9 bases not matched to a gene; V was cut back by 4 bases and J by 2 bases. The CDR3 contains 18 residues. CDR3 amino acids: CASSSPDRGRLNTGELFF. The CDR3 DNA reads as TGTGCCAGCAGTTCCCCGGACAGGGGGCGCTTAAACACCGGGGAGCTGTTTTTT.

The chain joins TRBV10-3 to TRBJ1-2; D not certain. Germline-derived CDR1 and CDR2 are ENHRY and SYGVKD. The CDR3 has 11 residues. Between the trimmed V and J ends, which lost 0 bases and 4 bases, there was a span of 0 bases. The CDR3 loop reads CAISESYGYTF. CDR3 bases: TGTGCCATCAGTGAGTCCTATGGCTACACCTTC.

The V gene is TRBV18, the J gene TRBJ2-1; D might be TRBD1 (6 bases). The CDR3 has 17 amino acids. V shed 6 bases and J shed 0 bases, with 18 bases lying between them. Per the germline V gene, CDR1 is KGHSH and CDR2 is LQKENI. DNA for the CDR3: TGTGCCAGCTCCTCACCGGGACACCAGAGCTCCTACAATGAGCAGTTCTTC. The encoded protein is CASSSPGHQSSYNEQFF.

This clonotype was seen only a few times. The genes are TRBV12-3 or TRBV12-4 and TRBJ1-2; the D gene is possibly TRBD1 (6 bases). Trimming took 6 bases from V and 3 from J, leaving 20 bases between them. The length of the CDR3 is 16 residues. The CDR3 DNA is TGTGCCAGCAGCCTTAGTAGGGGGTTTTCCTACTATGGCTACACCTTC. Translating gives CASSLSRGFSYYGYTF.

This clonotype occurred a few times. V usage is TRBV7-2 and J usage is TRBJ2-7, with 8 positions matching TRBD1. Losses at the gene ends were 5 bases for V and 0 bases for J; bases not matched to a gene: 6. The CDR3 loop spans 15 amino acids. Germline loops: CDR1 SGHTA, CDR2 FQGNSA. CDR3 amino acids: CASSAQTGDSYEQYF. CDR3 nucleotide sequence: TGTGCCAGCAGCGCCCAGACAGGGGACTCCTACGAGCAGTACTTC.

The chain is built from TRBV20-1 and TRBJ2-3; 7 bases are shared with TRBD1. The CDR3 extends over 14 amino acids. Per germline, CDR1 DFQATT and CDR2 SNEGSKA (reference sequence). Germline trimming cut 3 bases from V and 1 base from J; bases unmatched to any gene: 4. CDR3 DNA: TGCAGTGCTAGCCGTCAGGGGGGCACAGATACGCAGTATTTT. Protein product: CSASRQGGTDTQYF.

The rearrangement links TRBV18 to TRBJ1-1; D might be TRBD1 (5 bases). The germline V and J ends were trimmed by 0 bases and 8 bases, with 7 bases remaining between them. The germline CDR1 and CDR2 sequences are KGHSH and LQKENI. The CDR3 has 12 residues. In DNA form, the CDR3 reads TGTGCCAGCTCACCACCCGCAGGGGAAGCTTTCTTT. Residues: CASSPPAGEAFF.

This clonotype was picked up a small number of times. CDR3 protein: CASTNPSGGAGEQFF. The CDR3, as DNA: TGCGCCAGCACCAACCCTAGCGGGGGGGCCGGAGAGCAGTTCTTC. This chain connects TRBV5-1 to TRBJ2-1, with TRBD2 identical over 12 bases. Trimming cost V 6 bases and J 10 bases; bases outside gene matches: 11. In germline, CDR1 is SGHRS, CDR2 YFSETQ. The CDR3 loop spans 15 amino acids.

This clonotype was observed a few times. The chain couples TRBV4-3 to TRBJ2-6; no clear D gene. In germline, CDR1 is LGHNA, CDR2 YSLEER. V lost 0 bases and J lost 0, with 6 bases in between. The CDR3 has 16 amino acids. As DNA, the CDR3 is TGCGCCAGCAGCCAAGACCAGTTCTCTGGGGCCAACGTCCTGACTTTC. Protein: CASSQDQFSGANVLTF.

The sample holds a few counts of this clonotype. The chain is built from TRBV11-2 and TRBJ1-4, with TRBD1 matching 9 bases. CDR3 length equals 15 residues. With V trimmed by 5 bases and J by 7 bases, 8 bases remained unmatched. CDR1 is SGHAT and CDR2 is FQNNGV in the germline V gene. The DNA for the CDR3 is TGTGCCAGCAGCGCCTCGACAGGGGGGAGTGAAAAACTGTTTTTT. Translation gives CASSASTGGSEKLFF.

The chain recombines TRBV11-1 with TRBJ1-3; TRBD1 aligns across 12 bases. J gave up 1 base and V 5 bases, and 15 bases lay outside the gene matches. Germline V gene sequence: CDR1 SGHAT, CDR2 FQDESV (reference sequence). The CDR3 has 20 amino acids. The CDR3 coding sequence is TGTGCCAGCAGCCGGGGGACAGGGGGCGAGCGGCATCAATCTGGAAACACCATATATTTT. Translation: CASSRGTGGERHQSGNTIYF.

This clonotype has only a few counts. The rearrangement joins TRBV14 to TRBJ2-6; D is unclear. Germline V gives CDR1 SGHDN, CDR2 FVKESK. V lost 4 bases and J lost 4, with 11 bases in between. The CDR3 has 15 residues. CDR3 DNA: TGTGCCAGCAGCCCGACCAGAACCGGGGCCAACGTCCTGACTTTC. Amino acids: CASSPTRTGANVLTF.

V is TRBV7-3 and J is TRBJ2-2; TRBD2 matches 11 bases. CDR1 and CDR2 (germline): SGHTA, FQGTGA. J gave up 1 base and V 5 bases, and 6 bases lay outside the gene matches. This CDR3 region has 17 residues. The CDR3 sequence is CASSRTGTSGNTGELFF. The CDR3 coding sequence is TGTGCCAGCAGCCGAACAGGGACTAGCGGGAACACCGGGGAGCTGTTTTTT.

This clonotype occurred a few times. The chain has TRBV9 and TRBJ2-7, with TRBD1 matching 9 bases. Unmatched junction bases numbered 6, after V lost 0 bases and J lost 5 bases. This CDR3 region has 15 residues. Germline loops: CDR1 SGDLS, CDR2 YYNGEE. The CDR3 DNA sequence: TGTGCCAGCAGCGTAGGAGGGACAGGGTTCCACGAGCAGTACTTC. Its translation is CASSVGGTGFHEQYF.

In this sample, this clonotype turned up a few times. The chain combines TRBV7-3 with TRBJ2-1; 11 bases align to TRBD2. With V trimmed by 1 base and J by 9 bases, 5 bases remained unmatched. CDR1 SGHTA and CDR2 FQGTGA come from the germline V gene. This CDR3 region has 15 residues. This CDR3 is CASSLMASGRSEQFF. CDR3 nucleotide sequence: TGTGCCAGCAGCTTAATGGCTAGCGGGAGGAGTGAGCAGTTCTTC.

This chain joins TRBV4-3 and TRBJ2-1; TRBD2 matches at 10 bases. This CDR3 region has 15 residues. V gave up 1 base and J gave up 6 bases; unmatched junction bases: 3. From germline, CDR1 is LGHNA and CDR2 YSLEER. The CDR3 DNA reads TGCGCCAGCAGCCAAGGAAAGCGGGGGGGCAATGAGCAGTTCTTC. This sequence encodes CASSQGKRGGNEQFF.

This sequence joins TRBV20-1 and TRBJ1-2, with D tentatively TRBD1 (6 bases). Germline V gives CDR1 DFQATT, CDR2 SNEGSKA (reference sequence). Trimming removed 5 bases from V and 2 bases from J, with 12 bases in between. The CDR3 has 13 amino acids. CDR3 DNA: TGCAGTGCTCTAATCCAGGGGAACTATGGCTACACCTTC. Amino acids: CSALIQGNYGYTF.

The rearrangement links TRBV29-1 to TRBJ2-1; weak D call: TRBD2 (6 bases). Germline values: CDR1 SQVTM, CDR2 ANQGSEA. This CDR3 has 17 residues. V was clipped by 3 bases and J by 0 bases, with 18 bases between them. The CDR3 DNA is TGCAGCGTTGAGTTGGGACTGGGTTGGGGCTCCTACAATGAGCAGTTCTTC. Amino acids: CSVELGLGWGSYNEQFF.

CDR3 nucleotides: TGTGCCAGCAGCCCTGGACAGGGGGCGAGCTTGGGGGAGCTGTTTTTT. It is translated as CASSPGQGASLGELFF. This chain uses TRBV5-4 with TRBJ2-2; 11 nucleotides match TRBD1. CDR1 SGHNT and CDR2 YYREEE come from the germline V gene (reference sequence). The CDR3 has 16 residues. J lost 8 bases, V lost 4 bases, and 10 bases had no gene match.

A few counts support this clonotype. This chain joins TRBV7-2 and TRBJ2-7, with 9 bases that match TRBD1. Trimming at V came to 5 bases and at J to 4 bases, leaving 12 bases not matched to a gene. The CDR3 consists of 16 residues. Germline V lookup: CDR1 SGHTA, CDR2 FQGNSA. DNA for the CDR3: TGTGCCAGCAGCAGCTCGGGACAGGGAGGGAGGTACGAGCAGTACTTC. This encodes CASSSSGQGGRYEQYF.

The rearrangement links TRBV4-2 to TRBJ1-4, with D possibly TRBD1 on 6 matching bases. Trimming cost V 4 bases and J 2 bases, with 11 bases left between them. Germline values: CDR1 LGHNA, CDR2 YNFKEQ. CDR3 size: 15 residues. Written as DNA, the CDR3 is TGTGCCAGCAGCCCACACAGGGCCACTAATGAAAAACTGTTTTTT. Translating gives CASSPHRATNEKLFF.

Regarding this clonotype: A read error may be the cause here, since a much bigger clone is one base away. This chain links TRBV3-1 with TRBJ2-5; 11 nucleotides match TRBD1. J lost 2 bases, V lost 2 bases, and 1 base had no gene match. This CDR3 has 15 residues. Germline V lookup: CDR1 LGHDT, CDR2 YNNKEL (reference sequence). CDR3 nucleotide sequence: TGTGCCAGCAGCCAACGGGACAGGGGGCAAGAGACCCAGTACTTC. It encodes CASSQRDRGQETQYF.

The rearrangement links TRBV7-9 to TRBJ2-1; D remains ambiguous. V lost 5 bases, J lost 5 bases, and 19 bases lay in between. This CDR3 comprises 16 residues. In germline, CDR1 is SEHNR, CDR2 FQNEAQ (reference sequence). The CDR3 protein is CASSESPWSLHNEQFF. CDR3 bases: TGTGCCAGCAGCGAATCCCCCTGGTCACTTCACAATGAGCAGTTCTTC.

This clonotype was observed a few times. This chain links TRBV5-1 with TRBJ2-7; a possible D gene is TRBD2 (5 bases). The CDR3 covers 15 residues. Germline V gene lookup returns CDR1 SGHRS and CDR2 YFSETQ. V dropped 0 bases and J dropped 4 bases, with 14 bases sitting between them. The CDR3 region has the DNA TGCGCCAGCAGCTTGGGGACGGAGGCATTGTACGAGCAGTACTTC. Translating it yields CASSLGTEALYEQYF.